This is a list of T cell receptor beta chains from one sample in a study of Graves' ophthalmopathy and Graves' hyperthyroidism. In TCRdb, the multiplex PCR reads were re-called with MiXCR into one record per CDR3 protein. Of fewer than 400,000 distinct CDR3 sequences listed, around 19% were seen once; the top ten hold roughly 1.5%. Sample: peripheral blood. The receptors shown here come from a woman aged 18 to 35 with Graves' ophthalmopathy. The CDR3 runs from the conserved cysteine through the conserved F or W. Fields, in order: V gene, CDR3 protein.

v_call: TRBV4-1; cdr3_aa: CASSQRAGYEQYF
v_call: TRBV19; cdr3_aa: CASSSRGLGNQPQHF
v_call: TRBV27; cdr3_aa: CASSLFGGVPYEQYF
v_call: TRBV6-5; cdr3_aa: CASSYEGTGTYGYTF
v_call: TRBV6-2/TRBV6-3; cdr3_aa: CASSLVGTSGYSYEQYF
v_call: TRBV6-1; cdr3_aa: CASSERGYTF
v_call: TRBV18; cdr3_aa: CASSPSGPGTQETQYF
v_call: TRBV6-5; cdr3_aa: CASSYPRGMGSYEQYF
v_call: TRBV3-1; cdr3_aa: CASSQGTTKQETQYF
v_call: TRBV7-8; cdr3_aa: CASSLGRLDSNEQYF
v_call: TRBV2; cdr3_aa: CASCWTKSTEAFF
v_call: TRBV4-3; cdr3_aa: CASSQELAVSYEQYF
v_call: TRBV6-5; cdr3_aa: CASTPPGGQGGRNSCEQYF
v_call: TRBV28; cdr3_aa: CASGPTVQETQYF
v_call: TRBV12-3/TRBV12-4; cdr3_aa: CASRDPGGIQPQHF